Described below is a single TCR beta chain sequence and its context. This sample was included in a study of blood T cell repertoires in COVID-19. The wider study: T cells, B-cell-depleted T cells, or PBMCs supplied cDNA or gDNA.

Produced via immunoSEQ multiplex PCR; TCRdb's table is partial and in-frame only. Among over 250,000 clones listed, around nine tenths were seen once. Source material: peripheral blood. The receptor was isolated from a woman in her sixties with acute or convalescent COVID-19.

The CDR3 loop is CASSVPPTPSYEQYF. CDR3 bases: TGTGCCAGCAGCGTACCCCCGACTCCCTCCTACGAGCAGTACTTC. The V gene is TRBV7-3, the J gene TRBJ2-7; D uncertain. V shed 5 bases and J shed 0 bases, with 14 bases lying between them. This CDR3 is built from 15 residues. The V gene's germline CDR1 is SGHTA and CDR2 FQGTGA.